This TCR beta chain was identified in a study of blood T cell repertoires in COVID-19. Methods used by the authors: Quantification of nucleated cells was approximated via reference gene primer amplification. Sequencing used immunoSEQ multiplex PCR; TCRdb keeps in-frame clones, though not all of them. The V and J calls and clone size were taken over from that table, and D and trimming were inferred from the DNA. The data contain roughly 92,000 clones, roughly nine tenths of them seen just once; the ten biggest clones take up around a tenth. CDR1 is SNHLY, CDR2 FYNNEI, per germline. V lost 4 bases to trimming and J lost 4 bases; unmatched junction nucleotides: 0. The CDR3 runs to 13 residues.

V and J are TRBV2 and TRBJ1-3; 8 nucleotides match TRBD1. The clonotype originates from a man over 45 with acute or convalescent COVID-19. Material: peripheral blood. This CDR3 is CASSGDRGNTIYF. Here the CDR3 DNA reads TGTGCCAGCAGTGGGGACAGGGGAAACACCATATATTTT. The full variable domain, its missing parts supplied by reference TRBV2 and TRBJ1-3, is EPEVTQTPSHQVTQMGQEVILRCVPISNHLYFYWYRQILGQKVEFLVSFYNNEISEKSEIFDDQFSVERPDGSNFTLKIRSTKLEDSAMYFCASSGDRGNTIYFGEGSWLTVV.